Presented here are 30 T cell receptor beta chains from one specimen sequenced in a study of spatial heterogeneity in lung cancer. Study conclusions and caveats: In tumors, expanded intratumoral alpha and beta TCR counts tracked mutation counts.

TCRdb analysed the 5' RACE reads with MiXCR anew, one entry per CDR3 protein. The data contain more than 6,500 distinct CDR3 sequences, about 11% of them singletons. These receptors' antigens are unknown. Time point of the sample: sample taken at primary tumor resection. The sequenced sample was lung tumor tissue, obtained at surgery. The receptors here all came from a male donor with early-stage non-small cell lung cancer.

This clonotype was recorded many times. J is TRBJ2-1 and V is TRBV5-5; D might be TRBD2 (5 bases). The germline V gene encodes CDR1 SGHKS and CDR2 YYEKEE (reference sequence). The CDR3 has 12 residues. The CDR3 reads CVTGSAHREQFF. The CDR3 DNA reads as TGTGTCACGGGAAGCGCCCACAGAGAGCAGTTCTTC.

This clonotype has at least ten counts. The V and J genes are TRBV29-1 and TRBJ2-7; D is possibly TRBD1 (6 bases). CDR1 SQVTM and CDR2 ANQGSEA come from the germline V gene. The V and J ends lost 0 bases and 4 bases respectively, with 10 bases between them. The CDR3 runs to 13 residues. The CDR3 region is CSVEDSTGYEQYF. The CDR3, as DNA: TGCAGCGTTGAAGATTCAACAGGGTACGAGCAGTACTTC.

This clonotype was observed at least ten times. The chain couples TRBV20-1 to TRBJ2-3; the match to TRBD1 covers 7 bases. Germline CDR1 DFQATT, CDR2 SNEGSKA (reference sequence). The CDR3 loop spans 15 amino acids. The J segment lost 1 base and the V segment lost 4 bases, leaving 8 bases of the junction unmatched. CDR3 nucleotides: TGCAGTGCTACTGACAGGGCAGGGCGCACAGATACGCAGTATTTT. Translated: CSATDRAGRTDTQYF.

This clonotype was seen many times. The chain couples TRBV9 to TRBJ2-3; TRBD2 matches 10 bases. V trimming: 4 bases; J trimming: 3 bases; junction bases outside the gene matches: 11. Looked up from germline, CDR1 is SGDLS and CDR2 is YYNGEE. The CDR3 is 17 residues long. The DNA of the CDR3 is TGTGCCAGCAGCTTCAGCGGGAGGGCCGGTAGAACAGATACGCAGTATTTT. Translated, it gives CASSFSGRAGRTDTQYF.

Judged by abundance, this clonotype is medium-sized (0.01 to 0.1%). The chain is built from TRBV9 and TRBJ1-6; no clear D gene. Per the germline V gene, CDR1 is SGDLS and CDR2 is YYNGEE. CDR3 size: 10 residues. Trimming stripped 3 bases from V and 11 bases from J, with 3 bases between. The CDR3 DNA follows: TGTGCCAGCAGCGGTACACCCCTCCACTTT. Translated, it gives CASSGTPLHF.

This sequence joins TRBV5-1 and TRBJ2-7; 12 nucleotides match TRBD2. This CDR3 comprises 15 residues. V dropped 3 bases and J dropped 5; count of bases not matched to a gene: 6. Germline V gives CDR1 SGHRS, CDR2 YFSETQ. The CDR3 region is CASSSPSGRADEQYF. In nucleotides, the CDR3 is TGCGCCAGCAGCTCCCCTAGCGGGAGGGCCGACGAGCAGTACTTC.

This clonotype was counted at least ten times. The V call is TRBV6-7, the J call TRBJ2-2; weak D call: TRBD1 (6 bases). TRBV6-7 is an ORF, and what it does is uncertain. CDR3 length: 15 amino acids. V lost 2 bases, J lost 6 bases, and 13 bases lay in between. For the CDR3, the DNA is TGTGCCAGCAGTTACGACAGGTCGATACCCGGGGAGCTGTTTTTT. It specifies CASSYDRSIPGELFF.

This clonotype has a count of ten or more. The chain recombines TRBV30 with TRBJ2-3; D possibly corresponds to TRBD2 (5 bases). Germline lookup yields CDR1 GTSNPN and CDR2 SVGIG (reference sequence). The CDR3 is 17 residues long. V lost 0 bases and J 2 bases, leaving 18 bases between the germline ends. The CDR3 DNA follows: TGTGCCTGGAGTGTGGGCTGGAGAGGGATAAACACAGATACGCAGTATTTT. It translates to CAWSVGWRGINTDTQYF.

This clonotype showed up many times. The chain couples TRBV20-1 to TRBJ2-3; D unclear. Germline lookup yields CDR1 DFQATT and CDR2 SNEGSKA (reference sequence). This CDR3 has 13 residues. With 5 bases removed from V and 3 bases from J, the gap between germline ends came to 12 bases. The CDR3 spells CSAEPYGTDTQYF. As DNA, the CDR3 is TGCAGTGCTGAACCATATGGTACAGATACGCAGTATTTT.

The genes are TRBV29-1 and TRBJ2-3, with D uncertain. Trimming shortened V by 0 bases and J by 5 bases, and 15 bases separated the two germline ends. The CDR3 totals 15 residues. The germline gives CDR1 SQVTM, CDR2 ANQGSEA. The CDR3 DNA reads TGCAGCGTTGAAGATTACGGCTACGGTGGAGATACGCAGTATTTT. Its protein product is CSVEDYGYGGDTQYF.

Many counts were recorded for this clonotype. V and J are TRBV3-1 and TRBJ2-7; maybe TRBD1 (5 bases). V shed 0 bases and J shed 9 bases, with 18 bases lying between them. Germline V gene data show CDR1 as LGHDT and CDR2 as YNNKEL (reference sequence). This CDR3 spans 15 amino acids. This CDR3 is CASSQEGIGAIGQYF. CDR3 in DNA: TGTGCCAGCAGCCAAGAGGGGATAGGGGCCATCGGGCAGTACTTC.

The table lists this clonotype with a few counts. The chain links TRBV29-1 to TRBJ2-3; 8 positions match TRBD2. There are 13 residues in the CDR3. V dropped 6 bases and J dropped 5; count of bases not matched to a gene: 7. From germline, CDR1 is SQVTM and CDR2 ANQGSEA. The CDR3: CSVAGLGVDTQYF. The CDR3 region has the DNA TGCAGCGTCGCGGGACTAGGGGTAGATACGCAGTATTTT.

This clonotype has at least ten counts. This sequence joins TRBV25-1 and TRBJ2-3, with TRBD2 as a possible D gene (7 bases). V was clipped by 3 bases and J by 5 bases, with 12 bases between them. CDR1 and CDR2 (germline): MGHDK, SYGVNS. CDR3 length equals 14 residues. The CDR3 region has the DNA TGTGCCAGCAGTGATCAGGGGAGGGGAGATACGCAGTATTTT. As protein: CASSDQGRGDTQYF.

This clonotype is classed as medium-sized. The CDR3 reads CASTLGQGNQPQHF. The DNA for the CDR3 is TGTGCCAGCACCCTCGGACAGGGGAATCAGCCCCAGCATTTT. The chain links TRBV12-3 or TRBV12-4 to TRBJ1-5; TRBD1 matches at 9 bases. The CDR3 sequence is 14 residues long. Losses at the gene ends were 7 bases for V and 4 bases for J; bases not matched to a gene: 5.

This clonotype occurred a few times. The chain recombines TRBV10-3 with TRBJ1-2, with TRBD1 as a possible D gene (5 bases). Germline CDR1 is ENHRY and CDR2 is SYGVKD. The CDR3 totals 14 residues. V gave up 6 bases and J gave up 7 bases, with 18 bases separating them. The CDR3 reads CAIRGLLTGPGYTF. The CDR3 DNA reads TGTGCCATCAGAGGCCTCCTAACAGGTCCTGGCTACACCTTC.

This CDR3 is CASSQDIAGGLGAKNIQYF. CDR3 DNA sequence: TGTGCCAGCAGCCAAGATATAGCGGGAGGGTTGGGAGCCAAAAACATTCAGTACTTC. The chain combines TRBV3-1 with TRBJ2-4; TRBD2 aligns across 11 bases. The J segment lost 0 bases and the V segment lost 0 bases, leaving 7 bases of the junction unmatched. The CDR3 runs to 19 residues. CDR1 and CDR2 (germline): LGHDT, YNNKEL (reference sequence).

This clonotype has a count of ten or more. The J gene is TRBJ2-7, the V gene TRBV20-1; 11 bases match TRBD2. V lost 1 base and J lost 1; bases outside the gene matches: 3. The CDR3 length is 15 residues. Looked up from germline, CDR1 is DFQATT and CDR2 is SNEGSKA (reference sequence). The chain's CDR3 is CSARGLAGKSYEQYF. DNA of the CDR3: TGCAGTGCTAGAGGACTAGCGGGGAAATCCTACGAGCAGTACTTC.

This clonotype was seen more than once but under ten times. This chain joins TRBV25-1 and TRBJ1-1; 9 bases map to TRBD1. V was clipped by 4 bases and J by 1 base; unmatched bases: 4. This CDR3 comprises 15 residues. Germline V gives CDR1 MGHDK, CDR2 SYGVNS. CDR3 sequence: CASSAGQGQNTEAFF. The CDR3 coding sequence is TGTGCCAGCAGTGCCGGACAGGGGCAGAACACTGAAGCTTTCTTT.

This clonotype has a count of ten or more. The chain is built from TRBV6-1 and TRBJ1-4; D may be TRBD1 (5 bases). With 3 bases removed from V and 8 bases from J, the gap between germline ends came to 16 bases. Germline V gives CDR1 MNHNS, CDR2 SASEGT. The CDR3 totals 15 residues. This CDR3 reads CASSDPWRGLEKLFF. The DNA for the CDR3 is TGTGCCAGCAGTGACCCCTGGAGGGGTTTGGAAAAACTGTTTTTT.

The chain has TRBV11-2 and TRBJ2-7, with D unclear. The CDR3 consists of 12 residues. The germline gives CDR1 SGHAT, CDR2 FQNNGV. V was shortened by 5 bases and J by 2 bases, with 7 bases between the two germline ends. DNA of the CDR3: TGTGCCAGCAGCAATAGGGCCTACGAGCAGTACTTC. Translated: CASSNRAYEQYF.

There are many counts of this clonotype. The chain employs TRBV27 and TRBJ2-1; 13 bases line up with TRBD2. The germline V gene has CDR1 MNHEY and CDR2 SMNVEV (reference sequence). The junction had 7 bases not matched to a gene; V was cut back by 8 bases and J by 3 bases. This CDR3 spans 16 amino acids. CDR3 residues: CASAGLAGIGYNEQFF. The CDR3 coding sequence is TGTGCCAGCGCGGGACTAGCGGGAATCGGCTACAATGAGCAGTTCTTC.

This clonotype was detected ten times or more. The chain has TRBV5-1 and TRBJ1-5, with D hard to call. V was shortened by 5 bases and J by 0 bases, with 6 bases between the two germline ends. The CDR3 loop spans 13 amino acids. Germline assignment: CDR1 SGHRS and CDR2 YFSETQ. The CDR3 nucleotides read TGCGCCAGCAGATTAGGTAGCAATCAGCCCCAGCATTTT. This gives the protein CASRLGSNQPQHF.

By its share, this clonotype is medium-sized. V and J are TRBV19 and TRBJ1-5; 7 bases are a match to TRBD1. This CDR3 comprises 14 residues. J lost 3 bases, V lost 5 bases, and 4 bases had no gene match. The V gene's germline CDR1 is LNHDA and CDR2 SQIVND (reference sequence). The CDR3 DNA sequence: TGTGCCAGTAGTGCAGGGACAGTCAATCAGCCCCAGCATTTT. It translates to CASSAGTVNQPQHF.

This clonotype was recorded many times. The chain couples TRBV20-1 to TRBJ1-1; 8 bases are shared with TRBD1. The CDR3 totals 15 residues. The junction had 10 bases not matched to a gene; V was cut back by 2 bases and J by 5 bases. Looked up from germline, CDR1 is DFQATT and CDR2 is SNEGSKA (reference sequence). This CDR3 reads CSARQGAMEGTEAFF. DNA for the CDR3: TGCAGTGCTAGACAGGGGGCGATGGAGGGGACTGAAGCTTTCTTT.

By share, this clonotype ranks as medium-sized. V usage is TRBV28 and J usage is TRBJ1-4, with no clear D. Trimming cost V 5 bases and J 5 bases, with 12 bases left between them. The CDR3 runs to 14 residues. From germline, CDR1 is MDHEN and CDR2 SYDVKM. Here the CDR3 DNA reads TGTGCCAGCAGTACTATACGGGGAAATGAAAAACTGTTTTTT. Its translation is CASSTIRGNEKLFF.

This clonotype was counted between two and nine times. V usage is TRBV7-6 and J usage is TRBJ2-5, with 7 bases aligning to TRBD2. The germline gives CDR1 SGHVS, CDR2 FNYEAQ. The CDR3 has 16 amino acids. Trimming at V came to 2 bases and at J to 4 bases, leaving 10 bases not matched to a gene. CDR3 sequence reads: CASSLSGLASGETQYF. Written as DNA, the CDR3 is TGTGCCAGCAGCTTATCGGGTTTGGCTAGCGGAGAGACCCAGTACTTC.

In its sample, this clonotype is medium-sized. This chain uses TRBV6-1 with TRBJ2-1, with D perhaps matching TRBD1 or TRBD2 (6 bases each). The germline V gene encodes CDR1 MNHNS and CDR2 SASEGT. The CDR3 has 12 amino acids. The V end lost 6 bases, the J end lost 9 bases, and 12 bases lay between the germline ends. CDR3 coding DNA: TGTGCCAGCAGCACCGGGGGCCGTGAGCAGTTCTTC. Its translation: CASSTGGREQFF.

By its share, this clonotype is medium-sized. V is TRBV6-6 and J is TRBJ2-2, with 7 bases identical to TRBD1. The CDR3 is made up of 14 amino acids. CDR1 and CDR2 from the germline V gene are MNHNY and SVGAGI (reference sequence). Trimming at V came to 6 bases and at J to 5 bases, leaving 6 bases not matched to a gene. CDR3 DNA sequence: TGTGCCAGCAGACGACAGGGCGGTACCGGGGAGCTGTTTTTT. Translation: CASRRQGGTGELFF.

This clonotype came up many times. The chain recombines TRBV7-2 with TRBJ1-5; no definite D call. Trimming took off 1 base at V and 8 bases at J, with 12 bases between the two ends. The CDR3 consists of 14 residues. Germline CDR1 SGHTA, CDR2 FQGNSA. In DNA, the CDR3 is TGTGCCAGCAGCTTAGTTACTAGTCGGGAGCCCCAGCATTTT. Its protein product is CASSLVTSREPQHF.

This clonotype showed up many times. This rearrangement joins TRBV7-2 to TRBJ2-2, with TRBD2 identical over 8 bases. The CDR3 loop spans 15 amino acids. The trim removed 3 bases at V and 4 bases at J, leaving 4 bases unmatched. In germline, CDR1 is SGHTA, CDR2 FQGNSA. CDR3 in amino acids: CASSFAGGRTGELFF. CDR3 in DNA: TGTGCCAGCAGCTTCGCGGGAGGTCGCACCGGGGAGCTGTTTTTT.